What follows describes a single T cell receptor beta chain. Its target is unknown. The PCR used 60 Vbeta and 13 Jbeta primers. Assay used: immunoSEQ multiplex PCR; TCRdb lists only in-frame clones, some missing. The sample includes 210,000 or so clones, 80% to 85% seen only once; the top ten take under 0.85%. The record originates from a study of cytomegalovirus exposure and HLA in healthy donors. For the study at large: Unique TCR beta sequences numbering approximately 120 million came from about 179 million T cells in an earlier analysis.

The V and J ends lost 5 bases and 1 base respectively, with 6 bases between them. The CDR3 covers 14 residues. Germline loops: CDR1 MNHEY, CDR2 SVGAGI. The study sampled nominally healthy donors, though unrecorded immune exposures were likely. Notes on the study in general: It was likely that a cluster of highly shared sequence variants was a sequencing artifact. TCR beta sequences reportedly predicted the HLA-A and HLA-B alleles of most subjects accurately.

The source material was PBMCs. V and J are TRBV6-5 and TRBJ2-6, with no clear D. The sequence was collected from a boy between 2 and 10 years old in good health and CMV-seronegative. As DNA, the CDR3 is TGTGCCAGCAGTCGGGTTTCTGGGGCCAACGTCCTGACTTTC. Translation gives CASSRVSGANVLTF.